Reported below is one T cell receptor (beta chain). Profiling relied on immunoSEQ multiplex PCR, and the TCRdb table lists in-frame clones only, not all of them. The profile shows 30,000 to 35,000 clones, 70% to 90% of them singletons. The data derive from a study of blood T cell repertoires in COVID-19. CDR1 is SGDLS and CDR2 is YYNGEE in the germline V gene. The CDR3 runs to 15 residues. V lost 0 bases and J 2 bases, leaving 10 bases between the germline ends. The chain links TRBV9 to TRBJ2-3; D is possibly TRBD1 (6 bases). The specimen sequenced was peripheral blood. This receptor was obtained from a man aged 55-75 years with COVID-19, enrolled during active disease. The CDR3 DNA follows: TGTGCCAGCAGCGTAGAAGACAGGTTCACAGATACGCAGTATTTT. Its translation: CASSVEDRFTDTQYF. The whole variable domain, remainder taken from reference TRBV9 and TRBJ2-3, is DSGVTQTPKHLITATGQRVTLRCSPRSGDLSVYWYQQSLDQGLQFLIQYYNGEERAKGNILERFSAQQFPDLHSELNLSSLELGDSALYFCASSVEDRFTDTQYFGPGTRLTVL.